This TCR beta chain is drawn from a study of pediatric ulcerative colitis. Broader study findings: Total lymphocyte DNA, not sorted subsets, was the template.

CDR3 length: 16 residues. J lost 6 bases, V lost 1 base, and 12 bases had no gene match. Germline V lookup: CDR1 LNHDA, CDR2 SQIVND (reference sequence). Of note for this clone: What it binds is unknown.

Each sample received Survey-level depth of up to 500,000 reads. Sequencing was performed with immunoSEQ multiplex PCR; in TCRdb, only in-frame clones are kept and a portion is missing. Among 60,000 or so clones listed, over 70% were seen once. The chain combines TRBV19 with TRBJ2-7; 7 bases agree with TRBD2. Sample: blood. The clonotype originates from a boy between 10 and 17 years old with moderate ulcerative colitis. CDR3 sequence: CASSIGASGAVGEQYF. CDR3 nucleotides: TGTGCCAGTAGTATAGGAGCTAGCGGAGCGGTAGGCGAGCAGTACTTC. The whole variable domain, filled in from reference TRBV19 and TRBJ2-7, reads DGGITQSPKYLFRKEGQNVTLSCEQNLNHDAMYWYRQDPGQGLRLIYYSQIVNDFQKGDIAEGYSVSREKKESFPLTVTSAQKNPTAFYLCASSIGASGAVGEQYFGPGTRLTVT.